Sequencing of this T cell receptor beta chain was carried out in a study of blood T cell repertoires in COVID-19. As for the study in general: The samples span acute and convalescent COVID-19 from the United States, Italy and Spain. Sources were T cells, B-cell-depleted T cells, or PBMCs; the material itself was cDNA or gDNA.

V lost 8 bases and J 5 bases, leaving 9 bases between the germline ends. The CDR3 covers 11 residues. Looked up from germline, CDR1 is MNHEY and CDR2 is SVGAGI. Original data processing: Amplifying reference gene primers gave estimates of nucleated cell counts. The protocol was immunoSEQ multiplex PCR, while the TCRdb copy is restricted to in-frame clones and leaves out a portion. D and trimming come from the DNA, and the V and J calls and clone size come from that table. Among about 240,000 clones listed, around 80% were seen once. Sequencing used peripheral blood. The TCR originated in a woman between 18 and 29 years old with acute or convalescent COVID-19. The gene calls are TRBV6-5 and TRBJ1-1; D gene uncertain. The CDR3: CASGSRTEAFF. The CDR3 nucleotides are TGTGCCAGCGGGTCGAGGACTGAAGCTTTCTTT.